Listed here are 15 T cell receptor beta chains from one sample, sequenced in a study of blood T cell repertoires in COVID-19. Profiled with immunoSEQ multiplex PCR; TCRdb holds only in-frame clones, not every one. The data hold 200,000 to 250,000 clones, with 92% observed a single time. Sequencing used peripheral blood. The source of these receptors is a man in his sixties with COVID-19, enrolled during active disease.

Comment on this clone: The sample contains more than one DNA sequence encoding this CDR3. The chain has TRBV7-2 and TRBJ1-4; the match to TRBD1 covers 8 bases. From germline, CDR1 is SGHTA and CDR2 FQGNSA. V was pared by 5 bases and J by 2 bases, with 4 bases of the junction left unmatched. The CDR3 has 15 amino acids. The CDR3 nucleotides are TGTGCCAGCAGCAGAGACAGGGGTACTAATGAAAAACTGTTTTTT. Amino acids: CASSRDRGTNEKLFF.

The V gene is TRBV5-1, the J gene TRBJ1-1; D may be TRBD1 (5 bases). CDR1 SGHRS and CDR2 YFSETQ come from the germline V gene. The CDR3 consists of 15 residues. Trimming shortened V by 0 bases and J by 1 base, and 10 bases separated the two germline ends. The CDR3 DNA reads TGCGCCAGCAGCTTGGGGTGGGGCGGGAACACTGAAGCTTTCTTT. Encoded protein: CASSLGWGGNTEAFF.

This clone came up a few times. The chain links TRBV5-6 to TRBJ1-3; D gene unclear. The CDR3 runs 14 residues. The V end lost 4 bases, the J end lost 2 bases, and 10 bases lay between the germline ends. CDR1 is SGHDT, CDR2 YYEEEE, per germline. The CDR3 sequence: CASSQISPGNTIYF. The CDR3 DNA reads as TGTGCCAGCAGCCAGATTAGCCCTGGAAACACCATATATTTT. Full variable domain (remainder filled in from reference TRBV5-6 and TRBJ1-3): DAGVTQSPTHLIKTRGQQVTLRCSPKSGHDTVSWYQQALGQGPQFIFQYYEEEERQRGNFPDRFSGHQFPNYSSELNVNALLLGDSALYLCASSQISPGNTIYFGEGSWLTVV.

This clone occurred once. The rearrangement joins TRBV7-2 to TRBJ1-2, with a tentative D call TRBD1 (5 bases). Germline V gene lookup returns CDR1 SGHTA and CDR2 FQGNSA. This CDR3 spans 15 amino acids. The V end was cut by 5 bases, the J end by 1 base, with 14 bases between. CDR3 coding DNA: TGTGCCAGCAGCGCCCGGGACTCTCTTAACTATGGCTACACCTTC. It yields the protein CASSARDSLNYGYTF.

The V call is TRBV4-3, the J call TRBJ1-4, with a tentative D call TRBD1 (5 bases). Germline V lookup: CDR1 LGHNA, CDR2 YSLEER. V lost 3 bases and J lost 5, with 16 bases in between. The CDR3 is 16 amino acids. CDR3 in amino acids: CASSHSHRLINEKLFF. The CDR3 DNA reads TGCGCCAGCAGCCACTCCCACAGGCTGATAAATGAAAAACTGTTTTTT.

The chain carries TRBV11-2 and TRBJ1-1, with D possibly being TRBD1 (5 bases). Deletions cut 0 bases from V and 6 bases from J, with 20 bases between. The CDR3 has 17 residues. CDR1 SGHAT and CDR2 FQNNGV come from the germline V gene. The CDR3 coding sequence is TGTGCCAGCAGCTTAGATAGGGCAGGGTGGAGTAAGGCTGAAGCTTTCTTT. This codes for CASSLDRAGWSKAEAFF.

The rearrangement joins TRBV19 to TRBJ1-5; TRBD1 is a possible D gene (5 bases). The germline V and J ends were trimmed by 3 bases and 0 bases, with 9 bases remaining between them. Germline assignment: CDR1 LNHDA and CDR2 SQIVND (reference sequence). The CDR3 runs 15 residues. The CDR3 loop reads CASSMRGGSNQPQHF. The CDR3 nucleotides are TGTGCCAGTAGTATGAGGGGAGGTAGCAATCAGCCCCAGCATTTT.

The chain uses TRBV3-1 (or the pseudogene TRBV3-2) and TRBJ2-2; 8 nucleotides agree with TRBD1. The CDR3 runs 14 residues. Germline assignment: CDR1 LGHDT and CDR2 YNNKEL (reference sequence). The junction had 0 bases not matched to a gene; V was cut back by 1 base and J by 5 bases. The chain's CDR3 is CASSQGQGTGELFF. The CDR3, as DNA: TGTGCCAGCAGCCAAGGACAGGGGACCGGGGAGCTGTTTTTT.

The chain is built from TRBV6-5 and TRBJ1-2; D unclear. V lost 6 bases and J lost 3, with 14 bases in between. Germline-derived CDR1 and CDR2 are MNHEY and SVGAGI. The CDR3 extends over 14 amino acids. CDR3 sequence reads: CASRRHSTDYGYTF. CDR3 DNA: TGTGCCAGCAGACGACATTCCACGGACTATGGCTACACCTTC.

CDR3 bases: TGTGCCAGCAGCCAATCAGTGAGGGAGACCCAGTACTTC. Amino acid sequence: CASSQSVRETQYF. V gene TRBV4-2 combines with J gene TRBJ2-5, with unresolved D. Between the trimmed V and J ends, which lost 2 bases and 5 bases, there was a span of 9 bases. CDR1 and CDR2 from the germline V gene are LGHNA and YNFKEQ. The CDR3 is 13 residues long.

The chain joins TRBV3-1 (or the pseudogene TRBV3-2) to TRBJ1-4, with a weak D call TRBD1 (5 bases). Germline V gives CDR1 LGHDT, CDR2 YNNKEL (reference sequence). The CDR3 loop spans 14 amino acids. V shed 3 bases and J shed 8 bases, with 13 bases lying between them. CDR3 amino acids: CASSHPGPGEKLFF. CDR3 in DNA: TGTGCCAGCAGCCACCCCGGGCCAGGGGAAAAACTGTTTTTT.

V is TRBV5-1 and J is TRBJ1-6, with a tentative D call TRBD1 (5 bases). Germline values: CDR1 SGHRS, CDR2 YFSETQ. The ends were cut back, 0 bases at V and 5 bases at J, with 9 bases in the middle. This CDR3 spans 15 amino acids. CDR3 amino acids: CASSLGQFNNSPLHF. The CDR3 DNA follows: TGCGCCAGCAGCTTGGGACAGTTTAATAATTCACCCCTCCACTTT.

The chain has TRBV19 and TRBJ1-1, with TRBD1 matching 7 bases. Germline CDR1 is LNHDA and CDR2 is SQIVND (reference sequence). The CDR3 consists of 15 residues. The J segment lost 1 base and the V segment lost 1 base, leaving 3 bases of the junction unmatched. The CDR3, as DNA: TGTGCCAGTAGTATAGGGAACAGGGGGAACACTGAAGCTTTCTTT. Its translation: CASSIGNRGNTEAFF. The full variable domain, its missing parts supplied by reference TRBV19 and TRBJ1-1, is DGGITQSPKYLFRKEGQNVTLSCEQNLNHDAMYWYRQDPGQGLRLIYYSQIVNDFQKGDIAEGYSVSREKKESFPLTVTSAQKNPTAFYLCASSIGNRGNTEAFFGQGTRLTVV.

CDR3 region: CASSQDLSGGTDTQYF. The DNA of the CDR3 is TGCGCCAGCAGCCAAGATCTTAGCGGGGGCACAGATACGCAGTATTTT. This chain links TRBV4-1 with TRBJ2-3; TRBD2 matches 8 bases. CDR3 length equals 16 residues. In germline, CDR1 is MGHRA, CDR2 YSYEKL. The trim removed 0 bases at V and 1 base at J, leaving 3 bases unmatched.

CDR3 in DNA: TGTGCCAGCTCACGCAGGTCCAGCTCCTACGAGCAGTACTTC. Translated, it gives CASSRRSSSYEQYF. The rearrangement uses TRBV18 and TRBJ2-7; D gene ambiguous. V gave up 4 bases and J gave up 0 bases, with 10 bases separating them. CDR3 size: 14 residues. The germline V gene encodes CDR1 KGHSH and CDR2 LQKENI.